Sequencing of this T cell receptor beta chain was carried out in a study of control samples from healthy donors and cancer patients (dated by TCRdb to between 2020 and 2021). Worth noting for this clone: This clone's antigen is unknown. No much larger clone exists at a distance of one base, and base qualities are not known.

From the cysteine up to the phenylalanine, the CDR3 has a length of 15 residues. The entry retains the CDR3 DNA only, 45 bases that are in frame from base 1. The germline V gene provides CDR1 MDHEN and CDR2 SYDVKM. After removal of 6 bases from V and 7 bases from J, the junction retains 6 bases not matched to a gene. The library was built by means of the immunoSEQ multiplex PCR assay. TCRdb limited this immuneACCESS table to in-frame rearrangements with V and J called. A share of clones is missing; checked studies link under half to unresolved V genes, and the rest is unexplained. The sample table records more than 100,000 clones; just over 90% of these occur just once. The ten most abundant clones make up 7.8% of the sample.

Input material: blood. The rearrangement joined TRBV28 to TRBJ1-6; the central 10 bases match TRBD1. The TCR originated in a woman between 18 and 29 years old in good health. The nucleotides are TGTGCCAGCAGACCTCGACAGGGGGCAAATTCACCCCTCCACTTT. Its coded protein is CASRPRQGANSPLHF.